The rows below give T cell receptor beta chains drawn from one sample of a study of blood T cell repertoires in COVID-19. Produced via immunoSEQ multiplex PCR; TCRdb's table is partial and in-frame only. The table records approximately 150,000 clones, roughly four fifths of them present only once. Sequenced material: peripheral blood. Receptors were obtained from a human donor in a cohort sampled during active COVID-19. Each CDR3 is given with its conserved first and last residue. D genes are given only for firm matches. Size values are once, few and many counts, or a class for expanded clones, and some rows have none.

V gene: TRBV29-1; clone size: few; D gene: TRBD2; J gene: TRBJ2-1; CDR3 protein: CSTGLAGGSYNEQFF; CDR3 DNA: TGCAGCACGGGACTAGCGGGTGGCTCCTACAATGAGCAGTTCTTC
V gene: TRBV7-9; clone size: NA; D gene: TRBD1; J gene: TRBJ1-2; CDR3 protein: CASSPDSPVGAGGYGYTF; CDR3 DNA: TGTGCCAGCAGTCCCGACAGCCCCGTGGGGGCAGGGGGCTATGGCTACACCTTC
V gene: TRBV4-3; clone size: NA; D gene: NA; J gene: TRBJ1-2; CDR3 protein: CASSQDPFLGYTF; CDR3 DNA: TGCGCCAGCAGCCAAGATCCCTTTCTGGGCTACACCTTC
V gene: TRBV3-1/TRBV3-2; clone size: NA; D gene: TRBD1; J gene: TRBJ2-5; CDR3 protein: CASSQWTGGELYQETQYF; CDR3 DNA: TGTGCCAGCAGCCAGTGGACAGGGGGCGAACTGTACCAAGAGACCCAGTACTTC
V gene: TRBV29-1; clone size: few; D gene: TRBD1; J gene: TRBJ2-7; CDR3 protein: CSVAQGANYEQYF; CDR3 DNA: TGCAGCGTTGCCCAGGGGGCTAACTACGAGCAGTACTTC
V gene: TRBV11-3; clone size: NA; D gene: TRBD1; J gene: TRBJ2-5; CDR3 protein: CASSAGTGGGETQYF; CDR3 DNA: TGTGCCAGCAGCGCAGGGACAGGGGGCGGAGAGACCCAGTACTTC
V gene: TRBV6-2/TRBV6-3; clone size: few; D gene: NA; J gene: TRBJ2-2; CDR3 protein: CASSYGGPQLAGELFF; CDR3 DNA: TGTGCCAGCAGTTACGGCGGGCCCCAGCTCGCTGGGGAGCTGTTTTTT
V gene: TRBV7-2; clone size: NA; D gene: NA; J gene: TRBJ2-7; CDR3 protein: CASSPDLGGAEQYF; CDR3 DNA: TGTGCCAGCAGCCCCGATCTTGGGGGGGCCGAGCAGTACTTC
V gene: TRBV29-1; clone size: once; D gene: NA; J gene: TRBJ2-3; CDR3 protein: CSVESLSDTQYF; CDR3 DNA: TGCAGCGTTGAATCACTCTCAGATACGCAGTATTTT
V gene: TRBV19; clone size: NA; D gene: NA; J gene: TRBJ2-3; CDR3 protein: CASSIRAGTDTQYF; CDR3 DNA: TGTGCCAGTAGTATCAGGGCGGGAACAGATACGCAGTATTTT